A selection of T cell receptor beta chains follows, all from one sample in a study of blood T cell repertoires in COVID-19. Measured with immunoSEQ multiplex PCR; TCRdb has only the in-frame clones, and not every one. The data hold approximately 300,000 clones, with about 90% observed a single time. Sequenced material: peripheral blood. These receptors were collected from a man younger than 35 who had recovered from COVID-19. Each CDR3 is given with its conserved first and last residue. D genes are given only for firm matches. Size values are once, few and many counts, or a class for expanded clones, and some rows have none.

D,J,V,size,CDR3,DNA
TRBD1,TRBJ1-2,TRBV14,.,CASSDRGSYGYTF,TGTGCCAGTTCGGACAGGGGCTCCTATGGCTACACCTTC
TRBD1,TRBJ1-1,TRBV18,.,CASSPSGQTEAFF,TGTGCCAGCTCACCCTCGGGACAGACTGAAGCTTTCTTT
TRBD2,TRBJ2-3,TRBV6-2/TRBV6-3,.,CASSYGLAGGLRADTQYF,TGTGCCAGCAGTTACGGACTAGCGGGGGGCCTTAGGGCAGATACGCAGTATTTT
TRBD2,TRBJ2-2,TRBV6-2/TRBV6-3,.,CASSYKREALNTGELFF,TGTGCCAGCAGTTACAAGCGGGAGGCCCTCAACACCGGGGAGCTGTTTTTT
TRBD2,TRBJ2-5,TRBV7-2,.,CASSLVGGGVQETQYF,TGTGCCAGCAGCTTAGTGGGGGGGGGAGTCCAAGAGACCCAGTACTTC
TRBD1,TRBJ2-7,TRBV7-6,.,CASSHARDRNSYEQYF,TGTGCCAGCAGCCATGCCCGGGACAGGAACTCCTACGAGCAGTACTTC
TRBD2,TRBJ2-2,TRBV7-9,.,CASSQTSGNTGELFF,TGTGCCAGCAGCCAGACTAGCGGTAACACCGGGGAGCTGTTTTTT
TRBD1,TRBJ1-5,TRBV9,.,CASSLTGDYNQPQHF,TGTGCCAGCAGCCTGACAGGGGACTATAATCAGCCCCAGCATTTT
TRBD1,TRBJ1-3,TRBV15,.,CATSREAGTGTIALYF,TGTGCCACCAGCAGGGAAGCCGGGACAGGGACAATCGCCTTATATTTT
TRBD1,TRBJ1-1,TRBV10-3,few,CAIRGQYTEAFF,TGTGCCATCAGGGGACAGTACACTGAAGCTTTCTTT
TRBD1,TRBJ2-7,TRBV18,.,CASSGTGGGGEQYF,TGTGCCAGCTCAGGGACAGGGGGCGGTGGCGAGCAGTACTTC
TRBD1,TRBJ2-1,TRBV18,.,CASSPRTGDNEQFF,TGTGCCAGCTCACCGCGGACAGGGGACAATGAGCAGTTCTTC
TRBD1,TRBJ2-3,TRBV6-5,.,CASRRQGTDTQYF,TGTGCCAGCAGGCGACAGGGGACAGATACGCAGTATTTT
.,TRBJ2-3,TRBV9,once,CASSVAMGGTDTQYF,TGTGCCAGCAGCGTAGCGATGGGCGGGACAGATACGCAGTATTTT
.,TRBJ2-7,TRBV19,.,CASSRGAHYEQYF,TGTGCCAGTAGCCGGGGGGCGCATTACGAGCAGTACTTC
.,TRBJ2-5,TRBV12-5,.,CASGLLTETQYF,TGTGCTAGTGGTTTGCTAACGGAGACCCAGTACTTC
.,TRBJ1-2,TRBV4-3,.,CASSQSGGDGYTF,TGCGCCAGCAGCCAGTCAGGAGGGGATGGCTACACCTTC
TRBD1,TRBJ1-2,TRBV9,.,CASSVGQGGYTF,TGTGCCAGCAGCGTAGGACAGGGGGGCTACACCTTC
TRBD1,TRBJ1-5,TRBV7-2,.,CASSPGQRDQPQHF,TGTGCCAGCAGCCCGGGACAGCGCGATCAGCCCCAGCATTTT
.,TRBJ2-7,TRBV5-6,.,CASSLDRETYEQYF,TGTGCCAGCAGCTTGGACAGGGAAACCTACGAGCAGTACTTC
.,TRBJ1-1,TRBV18,.,CASSPQGQGTEAFF,TGTGCCAGCTCACCGCAGGGTCAAGGCACTGAAGCTTTCTTT
.,TRBJ1-4,TRBV27,.,CASSQLPDSNEKLFF,TGTGCCAGCAGTCAACTACCGGACAGTAATGAAAAACTGTTTTTT
TRBD1,TRBJ2-7,TRBV9,few,CASSPYGQDYEQYF,TGTGCCAGCAGCCCATATGGACAGGACTACGAGCAGTACTTC
.,TRBJ2-1,TRBV21-1,once,CASPSRAGIFLNEQFF,TGTGCCAGCCCCTCCCGAGCGGGAATCTTTTTGAATGAGCAGTTCTTC
TRBD2,TRBJ2-2,TRBV7-8,.,CASSSRTSGVNTGELFF,TGTGCCAGCAGCTCGAGGACTAGCGGGGTTAACACCGGGGAGCTGTTTTTT
.,TRBJ1-3,TRBV6-5,few,CASSLGSSGNTIYF,TGTGCCAGCAGCTTAGGGAGCTCTGGAAACACCATATATTTT
.,TRBJ1-1,TRBV5-1,.,CASSPAGSNTEAFF,TGCGCCAGCAGCCCGGCGGGGTCGAACACTGAAGCTTTCTTT
TRBD2,TRBJ2-3,TRBV5-1,.,CASSLDLAGGYTQYF,TGCGCCAGCAGCTTGGATCTAGCGGGAGGATATACGCAGTATTTT
.,TRBJ2-5,TRBV27,.,CASSSGLSRETQYF,TGTGCCAGCAGTTCGGGACTCTCTAGGGAGACCCAGTACTTC
.,TRBJ1-1,TRBV20-1,.,CSASRAGLGTEAFF,TGCAGTGCTAGTAGGGCAGGGCTTGGAACTGAAGCTTTCTTT
TRBD2,TRBJ2-1,TRBV7-9,.,CASSLASASGGNEQFF,TGTGCCAGCAGCTTAGCGTCAGCTAGCGGGGGCAATGAGCAGTTCTTC
TRBD2,TRBJ2-1,TRBV19,once,CASSMISGLAGGKYNEQFF,TGTGCCAGTAGTATGATCTCGGGACTAGCGGGAGGAAAATACAATGAGCAGTTCTTC
.,TRBJ2-3,TRBV5-1,.,CASSLAGYGTDTQYF,TGCGCCAGCAGCTTGGCGGGGTATGGAACAGATACGCAGTATTTT
TRBD2,TRBJ2-1,TRBV5-6,.,CASSGTGTSFNEQFF,TGTGCCAGCAGCGGAACCGGGACTAGCTTCAATGAGCAGTTCTTC
TRBD1,TRBJ1-2,TRBV5-1,.,CASSLGGGDYGYTF,TGCGCCAGCAGCTTGGGAGGGGGCGACTATGGCTACACCTTC
.,TRBJ2-7,TRBV12-5,.,CASGLMTSGQQYF,TGTGCTAGTGGTTTGATGACATCAGGGCAGCAGTACTTC
.,TRBJ1-5,TRBV23-1,.,CASRTRGSNQPQHF,TGCGCCAGCAGGACCAGGGGTAGCAATCAGCCCCAGCATTTT
TRBD1,TRBJ2-7,TRBV5-1,.,CASSLGQGPYEQYF,TGCGCCAGCAGCTTAGGACAGGGTCCCTACGAGCAGTACTTC
.,TRBJ1-1,TRBV6-2/TRBV6-3,.,CASSTRTANTEAFF,TGTGCCAGCAGTACCCGGACTGCGAACACTGAAGCTTTCTTT
.,TRBJ2-7,TRBV6-2/TRBV6-3,.,CASSYPEELKYF,TGTGCCAGCAGTTACCCAGAGGAATTGAAGTACTTC
.,TRBJ1-3,TRBV3-1/TRBV3-2,few,CASSYGQSGNTIYF,TGTGCCAGCAGCTACGGACAGTCGGGAAACACCATATATTTT
TRBD1,TRBJ1-5,TRBV18,.,CASSPQPQGAGNQPQHF,TGTGCCAGCTCACCTCAACCGCAGGGGGCAGGCAATCAGCCCCAGCATTTT
TRBD1,TRBJ1-2,TRBV7-9,.,CASSKDRGYGYTF,TGTGCCAGCAGCAAAGACAGGGGGTATGGCTACACCTTC
TRBD1,TRBJ2-4,TRBV10-1,.,CATLDRFGNIQYF,TGCGCCACCCTGGACAGGTTCGGGAACATTCAGTACTTC
TRBD2,TRBJ2-3,TRBV5-1,.,CASSRRLGGGNTDTQYF,TGCGCCAGCAGCCGGCGGTTGGGCGGGGGAAACACAGATACGCAGTATTTT
TRBD1,TRBJ1-2,TRBV19,.,CASSPGQGGTYGYTF,TGTGCCAGTAGTCCTGGACAGGGGGGTACCTATGGCTACACCTTC
.,TRBJ1-2,TRBV23-1,.,CASSQEKAGNYGYTF,TGCGCCAGCAGTCAAGAGAAAGCGGGCAACTATGGCTACACCTTC
.,TRBJ2-7,TRBV27,.,CASSFGGSSSYEQYF,TGTGCCAGCAGTTTCGGGGGTTCGAGCTCCTACGAGCAGTACTTC
TRBD2,TRBJ2-7,TRBV11-2,once,CASSPTSGAYYEQYF,TGTGCCAGCAGCCCCACTAGCGGAGCGTACTACGAGCAGTACTTC
.,TRBJ2-7,TRBV4-1,once,CASSHTLGTYEQYF,TGCGCCAGCAGCCATACTCTAGGTACCTACGAGCAGTACTTC
TRBD1,TRBJ1-2,TRBV19,.,CASSTTQGAFGYTF,TGTGCCAGTAGTACCACTCAGGGGGCGTTTGGCTACACCTTC
.,TRBJ1-2,TRBV15,.,CATSGSYGYTF,TGTGCCACCAGCGGTAGTTATGGCTACACCTTC
TRBD1,TRBJ1-3,TRBV5-4,.,CASSSTGGTRNTIYF,TGTGCCAGCAGCTCCACAGGGGGCACTAGAAACACCATATATTTT